This T cell receptor beta chain was identified during a study of cytomegalovirus exposure and HLA in healthy donors. In germline, CDR1 is SEHNR, CDR2 FQNEAQ (reference sequence). V dropped 5 bases and J dropped 2; count of bases not matched to a gene: 11. This CDR3 spans 17 amino acids. PCR used 60 Vbeta primers and 13 Jbeta primers. Sequencing was performed with immunoSEQ multiplex PCR; in TCRdb, only in-frame clones are kept and a portion is missing. The table includes 150,000 to 200,000 clones, about four fifths detected once. The sequence came from a man aged 25-45 years in good health and CMV-seropositive. Sequencing was carried out using PBMCs. The chain joins TRBV7-9 to TRBJ1-1, with 10 nucleotides matching TRBD1. In DNA form, the CDR3 reads TGTGCCAGCAGCGGTGGGGACAGGGGCCGACGAAACACTGAAGCTTTCTTT. It encodes CASSGGDRGRRNTEAFF.